Listed below are T cell receptor beta chains from one sample, sequenced in a study of shared clonotypes between healthy human individuals. Generated by immunoSEQ multiplex PCR, the TCRdb table keeps only in-frame clones and is missing some. The repertoire holds about 1 million clones, with roughly 80% as singletons. The sequenced material came from memory CD4+ T cells sorted from blood. All receptors derive from a young man in good health. The CDR3 runs from the conserved cysteine through the conserved F or W. D genes are given only for firm matches. For some rows the clone size is stated as once, few or many, or as a class when expanded; others skip it.

clone_size j_call d_call v_call cdr3_aa cdr3_nt
NA TRBJ1-5 TRBD1 TRBV19 CASSYRGASGNQPQHF TGTGCCAGTAGCTACAGGGGTGCGTCCGGCAATCAGCCCCAGCATTTT
NA TRBJ2-7 NA TRBV7-2 CASSFVTSYEQYF TGTGCCAGCAGCTTTGTTACCAGCTACGAGCAGTACTTC
NA TRBJ2-1 TRBD2 TRBV19 CASSIWVTSEIFNEQFF TGTGCCAGTAGTATTTGGGTCACTAGCGAGATCTTCAATGAGCAGTTCTTC
few TRBJ1-6 NA TRBV2 CASSQTGSSYNSPLHF TGTGCCAGCAGCCAAACAGGGAGCTCCTATAATTCACCCCTCCACTTT
NA TRBJ1-1 NA TRBV5-1 CASSLAGQGGAFF TGCGCCAGCAGCTTGGCGGGCCAGGGAGGTGCTTTCTTT
NA TRBJ2-7 NA TRBV7-2 CASSFPGSQYEQYF TGTGCCAGCAGCTTCCCCGGGTCCCAATACGAGCAGTACTTC
NA TRBJ2-7 NA TRBV18 CASSPRAGDEQYF TGTGCCAGCTCACCACGTGCAGGGGACGAGCAGTACTTC
few TRBJ1-2 TRBD1 TRBV15 CATSDRTGDRGYTF TGTGCCACCAGCGACCGGACAGGGGATCGGGGCTACACCTTC
few TRBJ2-1 NA TRBV12-5 CASGVGTNNNEQFF TGTGCTAGTGGTGTAGGGACCAACAACAATGAGCAGTTCTTC
NA TRBJ2-1 NA TRBV6-5 CASSYEGQVNEQFF TGTGCCAGCAGTTACGAAGGTCAGGTTAATGAGCAGTTCTTC
few TRBJ2-1 TRBD2 TRBV5-4 CASSLAASSYNEQFF TGTGCCAGCAGTCTAGCGGCAAGCTCCTACAATGAGCAGTTCTTC
NA TRBJ1-3 NA TRBV6-5 CASGQTSGNTIYF TGTGCCAGCGGACAAACCTCTGGAAACACCATATATTTT
NA TRBJ2-7 TRBD1 TRBV6-1 CASKSGTESYEQYF TGTGCCAGCAAATCCGGGACAGAGTCCTACGAGCAGTACTTC
NA TRBJ2-2 NA TRBV6-1 CASSNKFGTGELFF TGTGCCAGCAGTAACAAATTTGGCACCGGGGAGCTGTTTTTT
NA TRBJ2-3 NA TRBV29-1 CSVVRTSTDTQYF TGCAGCGTTGTTCGGACAAGCACAGATACGCAGTATTTT
once TRBJ1-1 NA TRBV5-5 CASSLIGGNTEAFF TGTGCCAGCAGCTTGATTGGCGGGAACACTGAAGCTTTCTTT
NA TRBJ1-5 NA TRBV7-2 CASSFSPQGEPQHF TGTGCCAGCAGCTTTTCCCCCCAGGGAGAGCCCCAGCATTTT
once TRBJ2-3 NA TRBV7-2 CASSLALSSRNNYYF TGTGCCAGCAGCTTAGCGCTATCTAGCCGCAATAACTACTATTTT
NA TRBJ1-6 TRBD1 TRBV5-4 CASSARTGTNSPLHF TGTGCCAGCAGCGCTCGGACAGGGACAAATTCACCCCTCCACTTT
few TRBJ1-2 TRBD1 TRBV7-9 CASSRDRDAYGYTF TGTGCCAGCAGCAGGGACAGGGACGCCTATGGCTACACCTTC
NA TRBJ2-2 NA TRBV19 CASSHALQRSTGELFF TGTGCCAGTAGTCACGCGCTTCAGAGGAGCACCGGGGAGCTGTTTTTT
NA TRBJ2-7 NA TRBV21-1 CASSKGGRDNYEQYF TGTGCCAGCAGCAAAGGCGGCAGGGACAACTACGAGCAGTACTTC
NA TRBJ2-4 TRBD1 TRBV5-1 CASSPTGDVRNIQYF TGCGCCAGCAGCCCGACAGGGGACGTAAGGAACATTCAGTACTTC
once TRBJ2-1 NA TRBV15 CATSRESRPPYNEQFF TGTGCCACCAGCAGAGAGAGCAGACCCCCGTACAATGAGCAGTTCTTC
NA TRBJ2-5 TRBD2 TRBV25-1 CASSDKSGIGLETQYF TGTGCCAGCAGTGACAAAAGCGGGATAGGCTTAGAGACCCAGTACTTC
NA TRBJ2-2 TRBD2 TRBV6-6 CASSPTSGTGELFF TGTGCCAGCAGCCCCACTAGCGGCACCGGGGAGCTGTTTTTT
NA TRBJ2-1 TRBD2 TRBV5-1 CASTPGLADYNEQFF TGCGCCAGCACCCCGGGACTAGCGGATTACAATGAGCAGTTCTTC
NA TRBJ2-1 NA TRBV4-3 CASSQDRLWEVRNEQFF TGCGCCAGCAGCCAAGATCGCTTGTGGGAGGTGCGCAATGAGCAGTTCTTC
NA TRBJ2-6 TRBD2 TRBV28 CASSLLAGASGANVLTF TGTGCCAGCAGTTTATTAGCGGGGGCCTCTGGGGCCAACGTCCTGACTTTC
NA TRBJ1-2 NA TRBV28 CASSLEGDRGGYTF TGTGCCAGCAGTTTGGAGGGGGATAGGGGTGGCTACACCTTC
NA TRBJ2-3 NA TRBV5-1 CASSLEELRTDTQYF TGCGCCAGCAGCTTGGAGGAACTTAGGACAGATACGCAGTATTTT
few TRBJ2-2 TRBD2 TRBV28 CASTTPGLAGGTNTGELFF TGTGCCAGCACCACACCAGGGCTAGCGGGGGGTACGAACACCGGGGAGCTGTTTTTT
NA TRBJ2-7 NA TRBV9 CASSPAGPLNSYEQYF TGTGCCAGCAGCCCCGCGGGACCCCTTAACTCCTACGAGCAGTACTTC
NA TRBJ2-5 NA TRBV5-4 CASSLGRPGETQYF TGTGCCAGCAGCTTGGGCCGCCCGGGAGAGACCCAGTACTTC
NA TRBJ1-2 NA TRBV6-1 CASSVPPNYGYTF TGTGCCAGCAGTGTTCCTCCTAACTATGGCTACACCTTC
NA TRBJ2-1 NA TRBV11-2 CASSGGVGAEQFF TGTGCCAGCAGCGGCGGGGTCGGGGCTGAGCAGTTCTTC
few TRBJ1-2 NA TRBV6-1 CASNRESYGYTF TGTGCCAGCAACAGGGAAAGCTATGGCTACACCTTC